The next 20 T cell receptor beta chains were all read from a single sample in a study of shared T cell receptors in the human thymus. Clones were sequenced by immunoSEQ multiplex PCR, and TCRdb holds only the in-frame ones, with some missing. This table has hundreds of thousands of clones, 78% appearing once. These data were likewise used in another study, on human thymus T cells.

Sequencing was carried out using thymocytes. These receptors were obtained from a boy in the first two years of life with a congenital heart defect.

This clone occurred once. This sequence joins TRBV10-3 and TRBJ1-2; TRBD1 matches 7 bases. The CDR3 extends over 12 amino acids. The germline gives CDR1 ENHRY, CDR2 SYGVKD. With 4 bases clipped from V and 6 bases from J, the junction kept 2 bases outside the gene matches. The CDR3: CAISVGGDGYTF. CDR3 bases: TGTGCCATCAGTGTAGGGGGCGATGGCTACACCTTC.

The table lists this clone with a count of one. The rearrangement uses TRBV7-2 and TRBJ2-7; TRBD1 matches at 8 bases. Per the germline V gene, CDR1 is SGHTA and CDR2 is FQGNSA. V lost 1 base to trimming and J lost 7 bases; unmatched junction nucleotides: 18. The CDR3 consists of 18 residues. DNA for the CDR3: TGTGCCAGCAGCTTAGGCAGGGGGCCGGGACTTTGGTCCGATGAGCAGTACTTC. Amino acids: CASSLGRGPGLWSDEQYF.

The V and J genes are TRBV27 and TRBJ2-7; 7 nucleotides align to TRBD2. Germline V lookup: CDR1 MNHEY, CDR2 SMNVEV (reference sequence). This CDR3 has 15 residues. V trimming: 6 bases; J trimming: 0 bases; junction bases outside the gene matches: 8. This CDR3 is CASRALALRSYEQYF. In DNA form, the CDR3 reads TGTGCCAGCAGAGCACTAGCGCTTCGCTCCTACGAGCAGTACTTC.

V is TRBV11-2 and J is TRBJ2-1; 11 bases line up with TRBD2. With 4 bases clipped from V and 6 bases from J, the junction kept 11 bases outside the gene matches. Per germline, CDR1 SGHAT and CDR2 FQNNGV. The CDR3 contains 17 residues. CDR3 protein: CASSWTLLAGGGNEQFF. The CDR3 DNA follows: TGTGCCAGCAGCTGGACCCTCCTAGCGGGAGGCGGCAATGAGCAGTTCTTC.

The chain employs TRBV29-1 and TRBJ2-7, with D perhaps TRBD1 (6 bases). The V and J ends lost 0 bases and 0 bases respectively, with 12 bases between them. This CDR3 has 15 amino acids. Germline lookup yields CDR1 SQVTM and CDR2 ANQGSEA. The CDR3: CSVEEIGDNSYEQYF. The CDR3 DNA reads TGCAGCGTTGAAGAAATCGGGGACAACTCCTACGAGCAGTACTTC.

With respect to this clone: Other DNA sequences within the sample encode an identical CDR3. The V call is TRBV27, the J call TRBJ2-3; TRBD2 is a possible D gene (5 bases). Trimming shortened V by 2 bases and J by 4 bases, and 10 bases separated the two germline ends. The CDR3 has 14 residues. Germline loops: CDR1 MNHEY, CDR2 SMNVEV (reference sequence). For the CDR3, the DNA is TGTGCCAGCAGTTTAGGTGGGCGGGCAGATACGCAGTATTTT. Translated: CASSLGGRADTQYF.

CDR3: CASSGFAGTGRGNEQFF. In DNA, the CDR3 is TGTGCCAGCAGTGGCTTCGCCGGGACAGGGCGAGGCAATGAGCAGTTCTTC. The genes are TRBV6-1 and TRBJ2-1; 9 bases fit TRBD1. J was trimmed by 6 bases and V by 4 bases; bases with no gene match: 13. The CDR3 loop spans 17 amino acids. CDR1 is MNHNS, CDR2 SASEGT, per germline.

This rearrangement joins TRBV28 to TRBJ2-3; 9 nucleotides line up with TRBD2. Germline V CDR1 and CDR2: MDHEN, SYDVKM. The CDR3 spans 15 residues. J was trimmed by 1 base and V by 7 bases; bases with no gene match: 6. The CDR3 region is CASNPGLAGTDTQYF. The CDR3 region has the DNA TGTGCCAGCAACCCGGGACTAGCCGGCACAGATACGCAGTATTTT. Full variable domain (outside the CDR3, taken from reference TRBV28 and TRBJ2-3): DVKVTQSSRYLVKRTGEKVFLECVQDMDHENMFWYRQDPGLGLRLIYFSYDVKMKEKGDIPEGYSVSREKKERFSLILESASTNQTSMYLCASNPGLAGTDTQYFGPGTRLTVL.

A word on this clone: Relative to the germline gene, one junction end is altered; a read error may explain this. The chain is built from TRBV28 and TRBJ1-1, with TRBD1 as a possible D gene (5 bases). Germline CDR1 reads MDHEN; CDR2 reads SYDVKM. The CDR3 consists of 10 residues. CDR3 sequence: CASRDTEAFF. The DNA of the CDR3 is TGTGCCAGCAGGGACACCGAAGCTTTCTTT.

The chain recombines TRBV5-4 with TRBJ2-7; D may be TRBD2 (7 bases). Germline CDR1 is SGHNT and CDR2 is YYREEE (reference sequence). This CDR3 comprises 11 residues. Trimming removed 9 bases from V and 5 bases from J, with 12 bases in between. CDR3 loop: CAMGGGDEQYF. The CDR3 nucleotides are TGTGCCATGGGAGGGGGAGACGAGCAGTACTTC.

The V and J genes are TRBV19 and TRBJ2-5; D might be TRBD1 (6 bases). Germline V gives CDR1 LNHDA, CDR2 SQIVND (reference sequence). The V end was cut by 4 bases, the J end by 0 bases, with 12 bases between. The CDR3 loop spans 15 amino acids. The CDR3 DNA reads as TGTGCCAGTAGTACACAGGGCCCGTACCAAGAGACCCAGTACTTC. Protein sequence: CASSTQGPYQETQYF.

This chain uses TRBV7-8 with TRBJ2-4, with 7 bases that match TRBD2. The CDR3 spans 17 residues. In germline, CDR1 is SGHVS, CDR2 FQNEAQ. V lost 1 base and J lost 4; bases outside the gene matches: 10. The CDR3 DNA sequence: TGTGCCAGCAGCTTAGGGCGGCTAGCGGTCGATAAAAACATTCAGTACTTC. Its protein product is CASSLGRLAVDKNIQYF.

In this sample, this clone turned up a few times. The rearrangement uses TRBV4-2 and TRBJ2-7, with D possibly matching TRBD1 (6 bases). The CDR3 totals 15 residues. V lost 0 bases to trimming and J lost 2 bases, with 11 bases between them. CDR1 is LGHNA, CDR2 YNFKEQ, per germline. The CDR3 sequence: CASSQDSGGTYEQYF. The CDR3 DNA follows: TGTGCCAGCAGCCAAGATAGTGGGGGCACCTACGAGCAGTACTTC.

This clone was recorded a few times. The V call is TRBV25-1, the J call TRBJ1-2; 7 nucleotides line up with TRBD1. This CDR3 is 15 amino acids long. J gave up 4 bases and V 1 base, and 6 bases lay outside the gene matches. CDR1 and CDR2 from the germline V gene are MGHDK and SYGVNS. Here the CDR3 DNA reads TGTGCCAGCAGTGAATCCGGCAGGGGGTTCTATGGCTACACCTTC. Translated: CASSESGRGFYGYTF.

The chain combines TRBV7-9 with TRBJ1-1; D possibly corresponds to TRBD1 (5 bases). V lost 1 base and J lost 2, with 20 bases in between. There are 18 residues in the CDR3. CDR1 is SEHNR and CDR2 is FQNEAQ in the germline V gene (reference sequence). The chain's CDR3 is CASSLGRKVGGGNTEAFF. The CDR3 DNA follows: TGTGCCAGCAGCTTAGGTAGAAAGGTCGGGGGTGGAAACACTGAAGCTTTCTTT.

The rearrangement uses TRBV2 and TRBJ2-3, with 8 nucleotides matching TRBD2. Germline V gives CDR1 SNHLY, CDR2 FYNNEI. With 10 bases clipped from V and 0 bases from J, the junction kept 6 bases outside the gene matches. The CDR3 runs to 14 residues. The CDR3 DNA sequence: TGTGCCACGGGCACTAGCGGCAGCACAGATACGCAGTATTTT. Translation gives CATGTSGSTDTQYF. The full variable domain, rest sourced from reference TRBV2 and TRBJ2-3, is EPEVTQTPSHQVTQMGQEVILRCVPISNHLYFYWYRQILGQKVEFLVSFYNNEISEKSEIFDDQFSVERPDGSNFTLKIRSTKLEDSAMYFCATGTSGSTDTQYFGPGTRLTVL.

The V and J genes are TRBV4-3 and TRBJ2-2, with a tentative D call TRBD2 (6 bases). Between the trimmed V and J ends, which lost 2 bases and 5 bases, there was a span of 18 bases. The CDR3 consists of 17 residues. From germline, CDR1 is LGHNA and CDR2 YSLEER. The CDR3 loop reads CASSQPGVAEFTGELFF. CDR3 sequence (DNA): TGCGCCAGCAGCCAACCTGGGGTAGCGGAGTTTACCGGGGAGCTGTTTTTT.

The rearrangement uses TRBV5-6 and TRBJ2-5; 9 bases fit TRBD2. CDR1 SGHDT and CDR2 YYEEEE come from the germline V gene. V trimming: 1 base; J trimming: 5 bases; junction bases outside the gene matches: 9. There are 16 residues in the CDR3. The CDR3 DNA follows: TGTGCCAGCAGCTTGAGGCGGGAGGGCCGAGGGGAGACCCAGTACTTC. This gives the protein CASSLRREGRGETQYF.

This clone occurred a few times. The rearrangement uses TRBV11-3 and TRBJ2-7; weak D call: TRBD2 (5 bases). CDR1 and CDR2 from the germline V gene are SGHNT and YENEEA. The CDR3 runs 12 residues. The ends were cut back, 5 bases at V and 4 bases at J, with 9 bases in the middle. CDR3 in DNA: TGTGCCAGCAGCCGCAGCGGTTACGAGCAGTACTTC. Translating gives CASSRSGYEQYF. The full variable domain, its missing parts supplied by reference TRBV11-3 and TRBJ2-7, is EAGVVQSPRYKIIEKKQPVAFWCNPISGHNTLYWYLQNLGQGPELLIRYENEEAVDDSQLPKDRFSAERLKGVDSTLKIQPAELGDSAVYLCASSRSGYEQYFGPGTRLTVT.

The CDR3: CASSCRLPGDPNEQFF. In DNA form, the CDR3 reads TGTGCCAGCAGTTGCCGACTCCCGGGGGACCCCAATGAGCAGTTCTTC. The V gene is TRBV6-5, the J gene TRBJ2-1; weak D call: TRBD2 (6 bases). The CDR3 contains 16 residues. Deletions cut 4 bases from V and 6 bases from J, with 19 bases between. Germline loops: CDR1 MNHEY, CDR2 SVGAGI.